This T cell receptor beta chain was sequenced for a study of blood T cell repertoires in COVID-19. The method was immunoSEQ multiplex PCR; TCRdb's version includes in-frame clones alone and lacks a portion of them. Of about 200,000 clones in the sample, approximately 82% are singletons; the top ten hold about 6.9%. The CDR3 runs to 14 residues. The germline V and J ends were trimmed by 5 bases and 4 bases, with 12 bases remaining between them. Germline V CDR1 and CDR2: SQVTM, ANQGSEA. Material: peripheral blood. This TCR derives from a human donor with acute or convalescent COVID-19. The donor label of this sample is uncertain. J is TRBJ2-6 and V is TRBV29-1, with D possibly being TRBD1 (5 bases). The CDR3 here is CSVNTGSGANVLTF. Here the CDR3 DNA reads TGCAGCGTTAATACAGGTTCCGGGGCCAACGTCCTGACTTTC.